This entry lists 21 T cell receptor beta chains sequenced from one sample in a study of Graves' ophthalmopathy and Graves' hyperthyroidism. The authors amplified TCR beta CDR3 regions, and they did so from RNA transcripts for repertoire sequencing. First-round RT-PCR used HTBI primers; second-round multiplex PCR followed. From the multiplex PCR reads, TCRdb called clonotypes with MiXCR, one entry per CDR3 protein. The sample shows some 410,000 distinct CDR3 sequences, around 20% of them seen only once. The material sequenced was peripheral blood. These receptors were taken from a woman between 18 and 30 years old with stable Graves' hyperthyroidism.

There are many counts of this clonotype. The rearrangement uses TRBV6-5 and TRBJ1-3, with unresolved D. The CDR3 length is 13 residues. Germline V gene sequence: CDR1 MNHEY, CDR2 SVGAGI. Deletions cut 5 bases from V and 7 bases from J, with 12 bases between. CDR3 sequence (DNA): TGTGCCAGCAGTCCTGCCCCGAGGAACACCATATATTTT. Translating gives CASSPAPRNTIYF.

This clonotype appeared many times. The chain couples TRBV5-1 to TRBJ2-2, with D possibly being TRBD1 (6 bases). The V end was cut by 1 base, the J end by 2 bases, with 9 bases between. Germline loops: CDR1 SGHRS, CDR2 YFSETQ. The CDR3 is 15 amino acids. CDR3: CASSLSRGNTGELFF. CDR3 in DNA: TGCGCCAGCAGCTTGAGCAGGGGTAACACCGGGGAGCTGTTTTTT.

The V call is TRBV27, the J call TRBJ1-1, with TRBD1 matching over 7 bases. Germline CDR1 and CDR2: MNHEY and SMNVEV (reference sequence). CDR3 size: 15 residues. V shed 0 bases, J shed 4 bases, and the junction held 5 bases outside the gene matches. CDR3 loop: CASSLSGTVVTEAFF. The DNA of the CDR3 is TGTGCCAGCAGTTTATCTGGGACAGTTGTCACTGAAGCTTTCTTT.

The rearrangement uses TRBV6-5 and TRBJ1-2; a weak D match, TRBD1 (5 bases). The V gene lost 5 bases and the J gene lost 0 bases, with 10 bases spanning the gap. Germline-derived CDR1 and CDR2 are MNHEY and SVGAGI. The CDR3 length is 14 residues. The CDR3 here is CASSISTANYGYTF. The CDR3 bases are TGTGCCAGCAGTATATCGACAGCTAACTATGGCTACACCTTC.

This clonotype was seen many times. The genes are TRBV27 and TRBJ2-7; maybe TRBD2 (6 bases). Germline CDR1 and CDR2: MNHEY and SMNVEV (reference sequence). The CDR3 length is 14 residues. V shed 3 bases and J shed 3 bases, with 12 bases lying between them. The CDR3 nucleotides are TGTGCCAGCAGTTTCACGGGGGTCCGCTACGAGCAGTACTTC. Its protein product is CASSFTGVRYEQYF.

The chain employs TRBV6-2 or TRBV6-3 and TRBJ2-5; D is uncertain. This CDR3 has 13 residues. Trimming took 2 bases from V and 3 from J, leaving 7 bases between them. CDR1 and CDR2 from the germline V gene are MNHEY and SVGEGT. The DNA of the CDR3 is TGTGCCAGCAGTTACGGCTCCAAAGAGACCCAGTACTTC. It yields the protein CASSYGSKETQYF.

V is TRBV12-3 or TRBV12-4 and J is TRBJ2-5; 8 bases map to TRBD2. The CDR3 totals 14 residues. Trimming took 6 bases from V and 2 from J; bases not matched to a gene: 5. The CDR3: CASSRSGAQETQYF. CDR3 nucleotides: TGTGCCAGCAGCCGTAGCGGGGCGCAAGAGACCCAGTACTTC.

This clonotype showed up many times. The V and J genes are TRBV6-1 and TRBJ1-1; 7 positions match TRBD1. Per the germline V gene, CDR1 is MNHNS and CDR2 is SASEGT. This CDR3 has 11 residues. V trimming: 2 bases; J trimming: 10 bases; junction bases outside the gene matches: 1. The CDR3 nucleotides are TGTGCCAGCAGTGAAAGACAGGGAGCTTTCTTT. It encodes CASSERQGAFF.

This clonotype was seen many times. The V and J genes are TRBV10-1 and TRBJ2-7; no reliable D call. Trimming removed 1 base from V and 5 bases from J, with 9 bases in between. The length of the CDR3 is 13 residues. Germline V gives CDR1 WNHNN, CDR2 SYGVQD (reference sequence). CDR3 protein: CASSEFVGHEQYF. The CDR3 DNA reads TGCGCCAGCAGTGAGTTTGTGGGCCACGAGCAGTACTTC.

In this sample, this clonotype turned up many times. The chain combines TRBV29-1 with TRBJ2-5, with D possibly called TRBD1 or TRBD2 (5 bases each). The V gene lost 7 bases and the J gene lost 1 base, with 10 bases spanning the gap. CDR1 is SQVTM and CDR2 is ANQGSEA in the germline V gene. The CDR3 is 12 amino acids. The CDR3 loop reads CSGGRTQETQYF. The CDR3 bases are TGCAGCGGGGGACGGACCCAAGAGACCCAGTACTTC.

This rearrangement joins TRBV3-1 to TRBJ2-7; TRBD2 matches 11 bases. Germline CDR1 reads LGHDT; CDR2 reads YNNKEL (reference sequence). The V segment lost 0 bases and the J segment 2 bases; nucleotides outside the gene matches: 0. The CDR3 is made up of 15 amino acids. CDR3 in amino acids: CASSQDSGRAYEQYF. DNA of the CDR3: TGTGCCAGCAGCCAAGATAGCGGGAGGGCCTACGAGCAGTACTTC.

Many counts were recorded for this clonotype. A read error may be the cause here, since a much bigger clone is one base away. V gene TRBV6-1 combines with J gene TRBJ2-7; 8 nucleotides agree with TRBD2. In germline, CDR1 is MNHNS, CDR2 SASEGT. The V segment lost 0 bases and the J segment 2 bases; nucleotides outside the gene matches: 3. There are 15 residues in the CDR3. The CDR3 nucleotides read TGTGCCAGCAGTGAAGCGAGCGGGAGCCCCTACGAGCAGTACTTC. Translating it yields CASSEASGSPYEQYF.

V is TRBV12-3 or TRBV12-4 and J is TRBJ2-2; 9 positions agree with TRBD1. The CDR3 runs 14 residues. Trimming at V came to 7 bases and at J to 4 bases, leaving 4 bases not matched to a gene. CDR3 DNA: TGTGCCAGCACTGACAGGGGGGGCACCGGGGAGCTGTTTTTT. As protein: CASTDRGGTGELFF.

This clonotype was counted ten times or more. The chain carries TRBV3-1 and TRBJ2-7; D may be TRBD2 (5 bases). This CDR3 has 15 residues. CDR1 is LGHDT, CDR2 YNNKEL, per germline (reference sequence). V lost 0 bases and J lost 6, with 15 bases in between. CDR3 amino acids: CASSQDLRLASEQYF. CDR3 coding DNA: TGTGCCAGCAGCCAAGATCTACGGCTAGCAAGCGAGCAGTACTTC.

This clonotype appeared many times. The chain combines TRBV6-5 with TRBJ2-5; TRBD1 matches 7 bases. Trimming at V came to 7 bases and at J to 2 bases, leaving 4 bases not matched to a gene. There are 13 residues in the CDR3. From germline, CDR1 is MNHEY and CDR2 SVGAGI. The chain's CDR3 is CASNRGAQETQYF. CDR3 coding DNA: TGTGCCAGCAACAGGGGCGCTCAAGAGACCCAGTACTTC.

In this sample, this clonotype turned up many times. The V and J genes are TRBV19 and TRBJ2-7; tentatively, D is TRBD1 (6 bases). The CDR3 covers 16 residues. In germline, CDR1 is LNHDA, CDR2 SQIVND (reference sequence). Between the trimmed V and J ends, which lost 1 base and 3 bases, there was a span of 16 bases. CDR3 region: CASSIVPGQGFYEQYF. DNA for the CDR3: TGTGCCAGTAGTATAGTTCCGGGACAAGGCTTCTACGAGCAGTACTTC.

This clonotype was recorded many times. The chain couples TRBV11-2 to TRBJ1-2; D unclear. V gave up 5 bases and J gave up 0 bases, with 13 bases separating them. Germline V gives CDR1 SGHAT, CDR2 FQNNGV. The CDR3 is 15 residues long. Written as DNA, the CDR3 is TGTGCCAGCAGCCTACCCAGAATGCCTAACTATGGCTACACCTTC. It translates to CASSLPRMPNYGYTF.

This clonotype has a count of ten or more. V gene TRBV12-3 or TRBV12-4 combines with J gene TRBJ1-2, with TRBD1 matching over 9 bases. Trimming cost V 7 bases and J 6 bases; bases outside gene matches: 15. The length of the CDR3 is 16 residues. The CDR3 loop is CASKPPGQGRGDGYTF. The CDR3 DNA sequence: TGTGCCAGCAAACCCCCGGGACAGGGCCGGGGGGATGGCTACACCTTC.

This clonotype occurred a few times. CDR3 in amino acids: CASSYVVTGVNGYTF. The CDR3 DNA reads TGTGCCAGCAGTTACGTGGTGACAGGGGTGAATGGCTACACCTTC. The rearrangement uses TRBV6-2 or TRBV6-3 and TRBJ1-2, with 8 bases identical to TRBD1. Germline values: CDR1 MNHEY, CDR2 SVGEGT. The V and J ends lost 2 bases and 6 bases, in that order; junction bases with no gene match: 8. This CDR3 contains 15 residues.

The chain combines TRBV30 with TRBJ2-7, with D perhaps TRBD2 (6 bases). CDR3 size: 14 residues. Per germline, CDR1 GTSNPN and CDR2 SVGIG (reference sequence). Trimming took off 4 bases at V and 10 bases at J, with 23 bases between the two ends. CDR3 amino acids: CAWTRTIGSGDQYF. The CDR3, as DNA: TGTGCCTGGACTAGGACTATCGGCAGTGGCGATCAGTACTTC.

CDR3 protein: CASTRDTFQNTEAFF. The CDR3 coding sequence is TGTGCCAGCACCCGAGACACATTCCAGAACACTGAAGCTTTCTTT. This chain joins TRBV6-1 and TRBJ1-1; D gene uncertain. Trimming removed 7 bases from V and 1 base from J, with 16 bases in between. CDR3 length: 15 amino acids. The germline gives CDR1 MNHNS, CDR2 SASEGT.